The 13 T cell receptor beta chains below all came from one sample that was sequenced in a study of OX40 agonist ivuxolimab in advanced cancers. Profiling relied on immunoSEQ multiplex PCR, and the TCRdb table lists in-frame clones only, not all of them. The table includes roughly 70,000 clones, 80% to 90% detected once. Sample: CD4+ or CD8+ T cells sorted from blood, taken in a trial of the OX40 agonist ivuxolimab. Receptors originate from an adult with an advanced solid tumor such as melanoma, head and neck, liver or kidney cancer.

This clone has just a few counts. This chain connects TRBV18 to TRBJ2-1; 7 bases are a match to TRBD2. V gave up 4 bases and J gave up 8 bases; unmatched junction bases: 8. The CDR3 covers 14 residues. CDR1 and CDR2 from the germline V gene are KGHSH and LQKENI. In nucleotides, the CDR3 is TGTGCCAGCTCACAAAGTGTACGGGAGGATGAGCAGTTCTTC. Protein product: CASSQSVREDEQFF.

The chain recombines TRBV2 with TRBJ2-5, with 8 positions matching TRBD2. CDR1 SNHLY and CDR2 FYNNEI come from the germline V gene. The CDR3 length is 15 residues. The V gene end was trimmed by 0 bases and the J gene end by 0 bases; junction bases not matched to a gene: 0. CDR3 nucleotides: TGTGCCAGCAGTGAAGCGCGGGGGGACCAAGAGACCCAGTACTTC. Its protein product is CASSEARGDQETQYF.

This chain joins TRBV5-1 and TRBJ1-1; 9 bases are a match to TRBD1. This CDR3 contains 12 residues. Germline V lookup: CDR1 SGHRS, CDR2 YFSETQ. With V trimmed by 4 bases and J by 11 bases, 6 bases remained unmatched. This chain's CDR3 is CASSRTGEAAFF. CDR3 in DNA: TGCGCCAGCAGCCGGACAGGGGAGGCCGCTTTCTTT.

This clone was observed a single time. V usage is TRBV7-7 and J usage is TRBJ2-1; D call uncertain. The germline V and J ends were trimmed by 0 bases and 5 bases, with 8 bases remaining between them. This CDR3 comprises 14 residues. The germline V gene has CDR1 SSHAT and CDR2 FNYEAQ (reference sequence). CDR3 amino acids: CASSLAWGNNEQFF. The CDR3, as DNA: TGTGCCAGCAGCTTAGCGTGGGGAAACAATGAGCAGTTCTTC.

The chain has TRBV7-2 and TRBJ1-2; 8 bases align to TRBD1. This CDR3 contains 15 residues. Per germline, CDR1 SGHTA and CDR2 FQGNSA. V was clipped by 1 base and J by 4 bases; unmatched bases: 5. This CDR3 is CASSLDRTGPYGYTF. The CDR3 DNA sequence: TGTGCCAGCAGCTTAGATCGGACAGGGCCCTATGGCTACACCTTC.

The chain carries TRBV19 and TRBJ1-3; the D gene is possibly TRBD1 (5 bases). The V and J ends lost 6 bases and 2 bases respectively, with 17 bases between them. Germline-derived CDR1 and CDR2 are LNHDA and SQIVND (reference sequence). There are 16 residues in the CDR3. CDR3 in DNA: TGTGCCAGTAGACTGGGGCCCCGCTCTGCTGGAAACACCATATATTTT. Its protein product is CASRLGPRSAGNTIYF.

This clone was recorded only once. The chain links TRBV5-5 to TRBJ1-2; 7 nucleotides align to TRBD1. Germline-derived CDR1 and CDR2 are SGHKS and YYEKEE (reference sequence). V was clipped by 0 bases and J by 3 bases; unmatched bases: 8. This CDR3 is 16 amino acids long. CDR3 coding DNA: TGTGCCAGCAGCTTGGCCCCAGGGGGTGGGGACTATGGCTACACCTTC. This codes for CASSLAPGGGDYGYTF.

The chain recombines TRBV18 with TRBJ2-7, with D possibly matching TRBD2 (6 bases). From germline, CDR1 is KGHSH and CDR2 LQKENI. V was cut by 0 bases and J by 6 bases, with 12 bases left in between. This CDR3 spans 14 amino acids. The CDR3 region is CASSPPWDSGEQYF. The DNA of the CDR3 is TGTGCCAGCTCACCACCGTGGGACTCTGGCGAGCAGTACTTC.

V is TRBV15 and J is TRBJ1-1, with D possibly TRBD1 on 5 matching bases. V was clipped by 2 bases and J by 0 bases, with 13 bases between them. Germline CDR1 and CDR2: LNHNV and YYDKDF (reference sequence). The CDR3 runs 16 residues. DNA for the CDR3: TGTGCCACCAGCAGATTGGGAGGGGTATTGAACACTGAAGCTTTCTTT. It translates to CATSRLGGVLNTEAFF.

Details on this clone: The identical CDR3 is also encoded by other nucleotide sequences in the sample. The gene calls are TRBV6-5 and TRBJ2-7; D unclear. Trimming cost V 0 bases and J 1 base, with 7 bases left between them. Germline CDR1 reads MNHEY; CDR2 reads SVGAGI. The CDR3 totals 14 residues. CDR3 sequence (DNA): TGTGCCAGCAGTTACTCCTTCACGTCCTACGAGCAGTACTTC. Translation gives CASSYSFTSYEQYF.

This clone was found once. CDR3 in amino acids: CASKRDRGNTEAFF. The CDR3 DNA is TGTGCCAGCAAAAGGGACAGGGGTAACACTGAAGCTTTCTTT. This chain connects TRBV6-1 to TRBJ1-1; 10 nucleotides agree with TRBD1. V dropped 7 bases and J dropped 2; count of bases not matched to a gene: 4. Germline CDR1 reads MNHNS; CDR2 reads SASEGT. CDR3 length equals 14 residues.

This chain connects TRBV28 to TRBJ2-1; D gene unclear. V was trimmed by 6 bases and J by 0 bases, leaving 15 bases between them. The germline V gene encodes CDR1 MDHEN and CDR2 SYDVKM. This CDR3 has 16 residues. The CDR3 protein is CASRRHQASSYNEQFF. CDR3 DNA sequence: TGTGCCAGCAGGCGTCACCAAGCCAGCTCCTACAATGAGCAGTTCTTC.

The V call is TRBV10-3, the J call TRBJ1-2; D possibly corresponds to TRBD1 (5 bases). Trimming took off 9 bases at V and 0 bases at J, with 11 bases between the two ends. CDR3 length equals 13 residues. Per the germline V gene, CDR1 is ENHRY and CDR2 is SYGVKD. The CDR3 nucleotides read TGTGCCATTGGACAACTTTCTAACTATGGCTACACCTTC. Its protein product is CAIGQLSNYGYTF.